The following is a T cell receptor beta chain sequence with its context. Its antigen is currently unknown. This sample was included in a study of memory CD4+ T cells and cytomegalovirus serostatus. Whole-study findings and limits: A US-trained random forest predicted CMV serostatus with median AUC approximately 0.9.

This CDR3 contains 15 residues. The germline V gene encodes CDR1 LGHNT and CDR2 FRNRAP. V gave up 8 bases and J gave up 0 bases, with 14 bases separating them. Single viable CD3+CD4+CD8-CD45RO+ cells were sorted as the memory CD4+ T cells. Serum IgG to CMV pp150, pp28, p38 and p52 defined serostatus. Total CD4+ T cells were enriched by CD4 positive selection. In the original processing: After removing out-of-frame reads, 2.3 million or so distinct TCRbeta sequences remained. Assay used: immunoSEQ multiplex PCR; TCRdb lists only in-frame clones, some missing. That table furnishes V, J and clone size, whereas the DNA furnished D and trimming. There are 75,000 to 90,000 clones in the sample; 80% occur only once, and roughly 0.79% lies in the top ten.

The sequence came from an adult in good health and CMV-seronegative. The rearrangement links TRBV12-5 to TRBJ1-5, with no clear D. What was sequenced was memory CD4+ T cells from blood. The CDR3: CASSGSGHSNQPQHF. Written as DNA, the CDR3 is TGTGCTAGTAGCGGCAGCGGCCATAGCAATCAGCCCCAGCATTTT.